Listed below are T cell receptor beta chains from one sample, sequenced in a study of blood T cell repertoires in COVID-19. Sequencing used immunoSEQ multiplex PCR; TCRdb keeps in-frame clones, though not all of them. The sample includes over 200,000 clones, 81% seen only once; the top ten take approximately 8%. The sequencing input was peripheral blood. The receptors come from a woman of 80 years or more with acute or convalescent COVID-19. The CDR3 runs from the conserved cysteine through the conserved F or W. The order of the fields is D gene, clone size, J gene, V gene, CDR3 protein, CDR3 DNA. The D gene is left open where the match is weak. Size values are once, few and many counts, or a class for expanded clones, and some rows have none.

NA	NA	TRBJ1-1	TRBV14	CASRLGNEAFF	TGTGCCAGCAGGCTAGGAAATGAAGCTTTCTTT
TRBD1	NA	TRBJ2-7	TRBV6-5	CASRLAGGYEQYF	TGTGCCAGCAGATTGGCAGGGGGCTACGAGCAGTACTTC
NA	few	TRBJ1-5	TRBV18	CASSPNEQRAQPQHF	TGTGCCAGCTCACCAAACGAACAGAGAGCTCAGCCCCAGCATTTT
NA	NA	TRBJ2-7	TRBV18	CASSSGGDEQYF	TGTGCCAGCTCATCCGGGGGAGACGAGCAGTACTTC
NA	few	TRBJ2-2	TRBV3-1/TRBV3-2	CASSPRGAANTGELFF	TGTGCCAGCAGCCCCCGGGGGGCCGCGAACACCGGGGAGCTGTTTTTT
TRBD1	NA	TRBJ1-4	TRBV5-1	CASSSGQGGTNEKLFF	TGCGCCAGCAGCTCGGGACAGGGCGGCACTAATGAAAAACTGTTTTTT
TRBD1	once	TRBJ2-5	TRBV5-1	CASRSTGLQETQYF	TGCGCCAGCCGTTCGACAGGGCTCCAAGAGACCCAGTACTTC
NA	NA	TRBJ2-6	TRBV6-4	CASSPVSGANVLTF	TGTGCCAGCAGCCCAGTCTCTGGGGCCAACGTCCTGACTTTC
TRBD2	few	TRBJ2-3	TRBV29-1	CSVESGGVDTQYF	TGCAGCGTTGAGTCTGGGGGGGTGGATACGCAGTATTTT
NA	NA	TRBJ2-1	TRBV5-4	CASSLGAGHNEQFF	TGTGCCAGCAGCTTGGGAGCGGGCCACAATGAGCAGTTCTTC
TRBD1	NA	TRBJ1-2	TRBV5-6	CASSAQGARGYTF	TGTGCCAGCAGCGCACAGGGGGCTCGGGGCTACACCTTC
TRBD2	NA	TRBJ2-4	TRBV11-2	CASSLEASGKSVRAKNIQYF	TGTGCCAGCAGCTTAGAGGCTAGCGGGAAATCGGTTAGGGCCAAAAACATTCAGTACTTC
NA	few	TRBJ2-5	TRBV20-1	CSARRETQYF	TGCAGTGCTAGACGGGAGACCCAGTACTTC
NA	many	TRBJ2-1	TRBV4-1	CASSQDPRDSRFF	TGCGCCAGCAGCCAAGATCCCCGAGATAGTAGGTTCTTC
TRBD1	NA	TRBJ2-5	TRBV6-5	CASSTPGTGQETQYF	TGTGCCAGCAGTACCCCGGGGACAGGGCAAGAGACCCAGTACTTC
NA	NA	TRBJ1-1	TRBV3-1/TRBV3-2	CASSQAAGGNTEAFF	TGTGCCAGCAGCCAAGCAGCGGGGGGCAACACTGAAGCTTTCTTT
TRBD1	NA	TRBJ1-4	TRBV5-1	CASSLASDRVGGEKLFF	TGCGCCAGCAGCTTGGCCTCGGACAGGGTGGGTGGTGAAAAACTGTTTTTT
TRBD2	few	TRBJ2-1	TRBV2	CASIGPSGRAYNEQFF	TGTGCCAGCATCGGACCGTCGGGGAGGGCTTACAATGAGCAGTTCTTC
NA	NA	TRBJ1-1	TRBV28	CASSLGAINTEAFF	TGTGCCAGCAGTTTGGGGGCTATAAACACTGAAGCTTTCTTT
NA	NA	TRBJ1-4	TRBV18	CASSPASGATNEKLFF	TGTGCCAGCTCACCAGCGTCAGGCGCAACTAATGAAAAACTGTTTTTT
NA	once	TRBJ2-2	TRBV5-5	CASSLLRVANTGELFF	TGTGCCAGCAGCTTGTTGAGGGTTGCGAACACCGGGGAGCTGTTTTTT
TRBD2	NA	TRBJ2-3	TRBV11-2	CASSLVGREPSTDTQYF	TGTGCCAGCAGCTTAGTTGGGCGGGAGCCAAGCACAGATACGCAGTATTTT
NA	NA	TRBJ2-1	TRBV7-9	CASSLGSGGAYEQFF	TGTGCCAGCAGCTTAGGCTCCGGGGGAGCGTATGAGCAGTTCTTC
NA	NA	TRBJ2-3	TRBV5-1	CASSLVGGAGDTQYF	TGCGCCAGCAGCTTGGTTGGGGGGGCAGGAGATACGCAGTATTTT
NA	NA	TRBJ1-2	TRBV3-1/TRBV3-2	CASSQDRRTSIPGGYTF	TGTGCCAGCAGCCAAGATAGGCGCACATCGATCCCGGGGGGCTACACCTTC
NA	NA	TRBJ1-5	TRBV2	CASSKGQLIFQPQHF	TGTGCCAGCAGTAAAGGACAGTTGATTTTTCAGCCCCAGCATTTT
TRBD2	NA	TRBJ2-2	TRBV5-4	CASSSGLAGGYNTGELFF	TGTGCCAGCAGCTCCGGACTAGCGGGAGGATATAACACCGGGGAGCTGTTTTTT
NA	once	TRBJ2-2	TRBV9	CASSTLLSGPNTGELFF	TGTGCCAGCAGCACCTTACTTAGCGGACCGAACACCGGGGAGCTGTTTTTT
TRBD1	few	TRBJ2-2	TRBV6-1	CASSGTGGNTGELFF	TGTGCCAGCAGTGGGACAGGGGGGAACACCGGGGAGCTGTTTTTT
TRBD1	once	TRBJ1-2	TRBV30	CAWSVPSPGQGSSFNYGYTF	TGTGCCTGGAGTGTACCTTCCCCGGGACAGGGATCCTCTTTTAACTATGGCTACACCTTC
NA	NA	TRBJ2-3	TRBV6-5	CASRGQGTTDTQYF	TGTGCCAGCCGAGGGCAGGGGACCACAGATACGCAGTATTTT
TRBD1	NA	TRBJ1-1	TRBV6-5	CASSFPGTGGNTEAFF	TGTGCCAGCAGTTTCCCCGGGACAGGGGGGAACACTGAAGCTTTCTTT
TRBD2	NA	TRBJ2-3	TRBV5-4	CASSLLLAGADTQYF	TGTGCCAGCAGCTTGCTGTTAGCGGGAGCAGATACGCAGTATTTT
TRBD1	NA	TRBJ1-2	TRBV24-1	CATRSQGAKHNYGYTF	TGTGCCACCAGAAGCCAGGGGGCGAAACATAACTATGGCTACACCTTC
NA	NA	TRBJ2-5	TRBV6-1	CASSEIVRGETQYF	TGTGCCAGCAGTGAAATTGTCAGGGGAGAGACCCAGTACTTC
NA	once	TRBJ1-6	TRBV6-6	CASSYTDSPNSPLHF	TGTGCCAGCAGTTACACGGACAGCCCTAATTCACCCCTCCACTTT
NA	once	TRBJ2-3	TRBV21-1	CASSRVGGRGTDTQYF	TGTGCCAGCAGCAGGGTCGGTGGTCGGGGCACAGATACGCAGTATTTT
TRBD2	NA	TRBJ2-3	TRBV30	CAWTLGTSGSTDTQYF	TGTGCCTGGACCCTAGGGACTAGCGGGAGCACAGATACGCAGTATTTT
NA	NA	TRBJ1-2	TRBV6-5	CASSSPARGYTF	TGTGCCAGCAGTTCCCCCGCCAGAGGCTACACCTTC
NA	NA	TRBJ2-7	TRBV7-9	CASEYGDIPNEQYF	TGTGCCAGCGAATACGGGGACATACCCAACGAGCAGTACTTC
TRBD2	NA	TRBJ2-5	TRBV7-7	CASSLNSGRAAETQYF	TGTGCCAGCAGCTTAAATAGCGGGAGGGCCGCGGAGACCCAGTACTTC
NA	NA	TRBJ1-6	TRBV6-5	CASSQGLNSPLHF	TGTGCCAGCAGCCAGGGATTAAATTCACCCCTCCACTTT
TRBD2	NA	TRBJ2-5	TRBV7-6	CASSFPVLAGGRPETQYF	TGTGCCAGCAGCTTCCCCGTGCTAGCGGGAGGGAGACCAGAGACCCAGTACTTC
NA	NA	TRBJ1-1	TRBV25-1	CASIRGDEAFF	TGTGCCAGCATTCGGGGGGACGAAGCTTTCTTT
NA	NA	TRBJ2-3	TRBV2	CASRQFFTDTQYF	TGTGCCAGCAGACAGTTTTTCACAGATACGCAGTATTTT
NA	NA	TRBJ2-5	TRBV20-1	CSASSDRQETQYF	TGCAGTGCCAGTTCTGACAGACAAGAGACCCAGTACTTC
TRBD1	NA	TRBJ1-1	TRBV18	CASSPSAGGAGNEAFF	TGTGCCAGCTCACCGTCGGCAGGGGGCGCCGGGAATGAAGCTTTCTTT
NA	few	TRBJ1-2	TRBV24-1	CATFKRSGYGYTF	TGTGCCACCTTCAAGAGGTCCGGCTATGGCTACACCTTC
NA	NA	TRBJ1-1	TRBV19	CASSAYSRVSEAFF	TGTGCCAGTAGTGCTTACTCCAGGGTCTCTGAAGCTTTCTTT
TRBD1	NA	TRBJ1-5	TRBV6-2/TRBV6-3	CASSYATGGSQPQHF	TGTGCCAGCAGTTACGCGACAGGGGGCAGTCAGCCCCAGCATTTT
TRBD1	NA	TRBJ1-6	TRBV4-1	CASATGTGSSPLHF	TGCGCCAGCGCCACCGGGACAGGGAGTTCACCCCTCCACTTT
NA	NA	TRBJ2-7	TRBV9	CASSVGSAREQYF	TGTGCCAGCAGCGTAGGGAGTGCTCGCGAGCAGTACTTC
TRBD1	NA	TRBJ1-4	TRBV5-6	CASSPGQGNGINEKLFF	TGTGCCAGCAGTCCTGGACAGGGGAACGGAATTAATGAAAAACTGTTTTTT
NA	NA	TRBJ1-1	TRBV18	CASSPSRDTEAFF	TGTGCCAGCTCACCCTCACGGGACACTGAAGCTTTCTTT